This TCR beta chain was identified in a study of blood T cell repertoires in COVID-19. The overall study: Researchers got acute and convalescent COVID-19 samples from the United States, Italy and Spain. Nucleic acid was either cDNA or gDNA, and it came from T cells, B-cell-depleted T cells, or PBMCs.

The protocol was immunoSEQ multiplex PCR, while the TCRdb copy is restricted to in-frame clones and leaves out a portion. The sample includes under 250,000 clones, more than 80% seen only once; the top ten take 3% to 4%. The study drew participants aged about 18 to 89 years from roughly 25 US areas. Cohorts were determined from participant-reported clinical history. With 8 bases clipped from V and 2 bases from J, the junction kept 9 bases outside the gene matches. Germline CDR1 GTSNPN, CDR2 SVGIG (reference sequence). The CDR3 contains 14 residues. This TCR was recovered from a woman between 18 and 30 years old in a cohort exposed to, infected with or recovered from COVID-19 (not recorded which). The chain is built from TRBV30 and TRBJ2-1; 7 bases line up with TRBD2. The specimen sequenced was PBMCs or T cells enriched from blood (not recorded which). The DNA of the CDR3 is TGTGCCCGAAAGAGGGACTACGCCTACAATGAGCAGTTCTTC. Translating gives CARKRDYAYNEQFF.